Listed here are 13 T cell receptor beta chains from one sample, sequenced in a study of blood T cell repertoires in COVID-19. Sequenced by immunoSEQ multiplex PCR; TCRdb stores in-frame clones only, minus some. The sample comprises tens of thousands of clones, about nine tenths of which are singletons, and roughly 15% rests with the top ten. Sequencing was performed on peripheral blood. The receptors stem from a male donor with acute or convalescent COVID-19.

The V call is TRBV2, the J call TRBJ1-1; 9 bases align to TRBD1. Germline trimming cut 6 bases from V and 4 bases from J; bases unmatched to any gene: 3. The CDR3 length is 13 residues. Per germline, CDR1 SNHLY and CDR2 FYNNEI. The CDR3 sequence: CASRGQGGTEAFF. CDR3 DNA: TGTGCCAGCAGGGGACAGGGTGGCACTGAAGCTTTCTTT. The full variable domain, completed using reference TRBV2 and TRBJ1-1, is EPEVTQTPSHQVTQMGQEVILRCVPISNHLYFYWYRQILGQKVEFLVSFYNNEISEKSEIFDDQFSVERPDGSNFTLKIRSTKLEDSAMYFCASRGQGGTEAFFGQGTRLTVV.

The table lists this clone with a count of one. The V gene is TRBV9, the J gene TRBJ2-7, with 9 bases matching TRBD1. There are 13 residues in the CDR3. V lost 0 bases and J lost 6; bases outside the gene matches: 1. Germline CDR1 SGDLS, CDR2 YYNGEE. The CDR3 here is CASSVVDRGEQYF. The CDR3 coding sequence is TGTGCCAGCAGCGTAGTGGACAGGGGCGAGCAGTACTTC. Using reference TRBV9 and TRBJ2-7 for the parts outside the CDR3, the full variable domain is DSGVTQTPKHLITATGQRVTLRCSPRSGDLSVYWYQQSLDQGLQFLIQYYNGEERAKGNILERFSAQQFPDLHSELNLSSLELGDSALYFCASSVVDRGEQYFGPGTRLTVT.

The chain is built from TRBV2 and TRBJ2-1; D gene uncertain. Trimming removed 7 bases from V and 3 bases from J, with 10 bases in between. Germline loops: CDR1 SNHLY, CDR2 FYNNEI. The CDR3 loop spans 13 amino acids. CDR3 DNA sequence: TGTGCCAGCACCCCTCCCAGCTACAATGAGCAGTTCTTC. It encodes CASTPPSYNEQFF. The whole variable domain, filled in from reference TRBV2 and TRBJ2-1, reads EPEVTQTPSHQVTQMGQEVILRCVPISNHLYFYWYRQILGQKVEFLVSFYNNEISEKSEIFDDQFSVERPDGSNFTLKIRSTKLEDSAMYFCASTPPSYNEQFFGPGTRLTVL.

This clone was detected once. J is TRBJ1-1 and V is TRBV2; 8 bases align to TRBD1. J lost 10 bases, V lost 4 bases, and 5 bases had no gene match. Germline V CDR1 and CDR2: SNHLY, FYNNEI. The CDR3 spans 12 residues. The CDR3 region is CASSGTGSAAFF. The CDR3 nucleotides are TGTGCCAGCAGTGGGACAGGGTCTGCAGCTTTCTTT.

The rearrangement uses TRBV30 and TRBJ1-1; no reliable D call. The CDR3 covers 13 residues. Germline V gives CDR1 GTSNPN, CDR2 SVGIG (reference sequence). Trimming pared 2 bases from V and 4 bases from J, leaving 11 bases between. The CDR3 reads CAWSLNSFTEAFF. The CDR3 coding sequence is TGTGCCTGGAGTCTAAACTCGTTCACTGAAGCTTTCTTT.

V gene TRBV5-4 combines with J gene TRBJ1-1; D uncertain. Trimming cost V 4 bases and J 4 bases, with 14 bases left between them. Germline assignment: CDR1 SGHNT and CDR2 YYREEE (reference sequence). This CDR3 spans 14 amino acids. The CDR3 DNA follows: TGTGCCAGCAGCCGGCGGGTTGAGGGCACTGAAGCTTTCTTT. This gives the protein CASSRRVEGTEAFF.

In its sample, this clone was seen once. The chain is built from TRBV7-2 and TRBJ2-6; TRBD1 aligns across 8 bases. V was clipped by 5 bases and J by 3 bases; unmatched bases: 3. The germline CDR1 and CDR2 sequences are SGHTA and FQGNSA. The CDR3 runs to 15 residues. CDR3: CASSPTGGGANVLTF. The CDR3 coding sequence is TGTGCCAGCAGCCCCACAGGGGGTGGGGCCAACGTCCTGACTTTC.

This chain's CDR3 is CASSINGGGNQPQHF. The CDR3 DNA is TGTGCCAGCTCAATAAACGGGGGTGGCAATCAGCCCCAGCATTTT. J is TRBJ1-5 and V is TRBV18, with a weak D call TRBD1 (5 bases). CDR3 length equals 15 residues. V lost 5 bases, J lost 2 bases, and 13 bases lay in between. CDR1 is KGHSH and CDR2 is LQKENI in the germline V gene.

The V gene is TRBV6-4, the J gene TRBJ2-1; TRBD1 matches at 8 bases. The J segment lost 6 bases and the V segment lost 0 bases, leaving 7 bases of the junction unmatched. CDR1 is MRHNA and CDR2 is SNTAGT in the germline V gene. This CDR3 is 16 amino acids long. CDR3 amino acids: CASSDSETGDVNEQFF. CDR3 in DNA: TGTGCCAGCAGTGACTCAGAGACAGGGGATGTCAATGAGCAGTTCTTC.

The chain recombines TRBV6-5 with TRBJ2-2; 10 nucleotides agree with TRBD2. Trimming took 6 bases from V and 6 from J; bases not matched to a gene: 7. The CDR3 is 15 amino acids. Germline CDR1 and CDR2: MNHEY and SVGAGI. CDR3 nucleotide sequence: TGTGCCAGCAGCGACCCTAGCGGGGGTGCCGGGGAGCTGTTTTTT. Amino acid sequence: CASSDPSGGAGELFF.

The chain carries TRBV28 and TRBJ2-5; 7 bases line up with TRBD1. This CDR3 contains 14 residues. Germline V lookup: CDR1 MDHEN, CDR2 SYDVKM. V shed 4 bases and J 5 bases; nucleotides not matched to a gene: 7. CDR3 in amino acids: CASSSPTGAETQYF. CDR3 DNA sequence: TGTGCCAGCAGTTCGCCTACAGGGGCCGAGACCCAGTACTTC.

The V gene is TRBV13, the J gene TRBJ1-1; 10 nucleotides match TRBD1. Per the germline V gene, CDR1 is PRHDT and CDR2 is FYEKMQ (reference sequence). V lost 5 bases to trimming and J lost 4 bases; unmatched junction nucleotides: 4. The CDR3 spans 14 residues. The CDR3 nucleotides read TGTGCCAGCAGCCCGGGGACAGGGGCCACTGAAGCTTTCTTT. Amino acids: CASSPGTGATEAFF.

This chain joins TRBV11-2 and TRBJ1-1; D is perhaps TRBD1 (6 bases). The germline CDR1 and CDR2 sequences are SGHAT and FQNNGV. V was cut by 5 bases and J by 7 bases, with 17 bases left in between. The CDR3 loop spans 14 amino acids. CDR3 residues: CASSPFNRVGEAFF. The CDR3 DNA is TGTGCCAGCAGCCCCTTCAACAGGGTAGGTGAAGCTTTCTTT.